Each of the 24 T cell receptor beta chains below was sequenced from the same sample in a study of identical twins. In TCRdb, the 5' RACE reads were re-called with MiXCR into one record per CDR3 protein. The sample contains approximately 890,000 distinct CDR3 sequences, more than 9% of which appear only once. These records were also assigned to another study, of yellow fever vaccine responses in identical twins.

The material sequenced was PBMCs. All receptors derive from a woman between 18 and 29 years old in good health.

J is TRBJ1-1 and V is TRBV5-1, with TRBD1 identical over 9 bases. V lost 3 bases and J lost 6; bases outside the gene matches: 9. Germline V gives CDR1 SGHRS, CDR2 YFSETQ. The CDR3 has 15 residues. CDR3 in amino acids: CASSSGTGLSPEAFF. In nucleotides, the CDR3 is TGCGCCAGCAGCTCAGGGACAGGGCTCAGTCCTGAAGCTTTCTTT.

This sequence joins TRBV6-1 and TRBJ2-7, with D maybe TRBD1 (6 bases). There are 13 residues in the CDR3. Germline CDR1 MNHNS, CDR2 SASEGT. V was pared by 7 bases and J by 2 bases, with 12 bases between. In DNA form, the CDR3 reads TGTGCCAGCATTCTGGACAGTGCCTACGAGCAGTACGTC. The encoded protein is CASILDSAYEQYV.

This clonotype was seen repeatedly, ten times or more. The chain recombines TRBV27 with TRBJ2-2; 7 positions agree with TRBD2. In germline, CDR1 is MNHEY, CDR2 SMNVEV (reference sequence). V shed 4 bases and J 6 bases; nucleotides not matched to a gene: 14. This CDR3 has 17 amino acids. The CDR3: CASSWDYHRPSAGELFF. The CDR3 DNA is TGTGCCAGCAGTTGGGACTATCATAGGCCCAGTGCCGGGGAGCTGTTTTTT.

This chain links TRBV12-3 or TRBV12-4 with TRBJ2-5; D is ambiguous. Between the trimmed V and J ends, which lost 3 bases and 5 bases, there was a span of 7 bases. The CDR3 is 12 amino acids. As DNA, the CDR3 is TGTGCCAGCAGTTTGAAGAGGGAGACCCAGTACTTC. Translation gives CASSLKRETQYF.

The J gene is TRBJ1-1, the V gene TRBV5-1; D perhaps matches TRBD1 (6 bases). This CDR3 spans 17 amino acids. Trimming removed 4 bases from V and 3 bases from J, with 22 bases in between. Germline CDR1 is SGHRS and CDR2 is YFSETQ. The CDR3: CASSPAGQLGRDTEAFF. Written as DNA, the CDR3 is TGCGCCAGCAGCCCGGCGGGACAACTGGGGAGGGACACTGAAGCTTTCTTT. Full variable domain (rest looked up from reference TRBV5-1 and TRBJ1-1): KAGVTQTPRYLIKTRGQQVTLSCSPISGHRSVSWYQQTPGQGLQFLFEYFSETQRNKGNFPGRFSGRQFSNSRSEMNVSTLELGDSALYLCASSPAGQLGRDTEAFFGQGTRLTVV.

V is TRBV14 and J is TRBJ2-5; 9 nucleotides align to TRBD1. Germline loops: CDR1 SGHDN, CDR2 FVKESK. The CDR3 length is 15 residues. The J segment lost 4 bases and the V segment lost 5 bases, leaving 8 bases of the junction unmatched. The CDR3: CASSNRDRVLETQYF. The CDR3 DNA reads as TGTGCCAGCAGCAACCGGGACAGGGTATTAGAGACCCAGTACTTC.

This clonotype was seen only a few times. The CDR3 spells CASSLATTGPNTEAFF. DNA of the CDR3: TGCGCCAGCAGCTTGGCCACGACAGGGCCGAACACTGAAGCTTTCTTT. V and J are TRBV5-1 and TRBJ1-1; 7 nucleotides match TRBD1. The CDR3 covers 16 residues. J was trimmed by 1 base and V by 0 bases; bases with no gene match: 6. Germline V gene sequence: CDR1 SGHRS, CDR2 YFSETQ.

V is TRBV6-6 and J is TRBJ1-1; TRBD1 is a possible D gene (6 bases). The length of the CDR3 is 13 residues. V gave up 8 bases and J gave up 1 base, with 11 bases separating them. CDR1 and CDR2 from the germline V gene are MNHNY and SVGAGI (reference sequence). Here the CDR3 DNA reads TGTGCCAGCGGACGGACAGCGAACACTGAAGCTTTCTTT. It is translated as CASGRTANTEAFF.

This clonotype has more than one count but fewer than ten. V is TRBV7-9 and J is TRBJ2-1; 8 nucleotides line up with TRBD2. Germline assignment: CDR1 SEHNR and CDR2 FQNEAQ (reference sequence). The CDR3 consists of 15 residues. V was pared by 2 bases and J by 7 bases, with 7 bases of the junction left unmatched. The CDR3 sequence: CASSLFGSGKNEQFF. CDR3 nucleotide sequence: TGTGCCAGCAGCTTATTTGGTAGCGGGAAGAATGAGCAGTTCTTC.

This clonotype came up a few times. The rearrangement uses TRBV10-3 and TRBJ2-2, with a tentative D call TRBD2 (6 bases). The CDR3 consists of 17 residues. Germline V gene lookup returns CDR1 ENHRY and CDR2 SYGVKD. V was pared by 3 bases and J by 2 bases, with 16 bases between. The CDR3 loop reads CAISEPGLFPNTGELFF. The CDR3 DNA is TGTGCCATCAGTGAACCCGGACTATTTCCTAACACCGGGGAGCTGTTTTTT.

This clonotype appeared a few times. V gene TRBV29-1 combines with J gene TRBJ2-3; TRBD1 aligns across 8 bases. V gave up 5 bases and J gave up 5 bases; unmatched junction bases: 9. The CDR3 loop spans 14 amino acids. Germline CDR1 reads SQVTM; CDR2 reads ANQGSEA. CDR3 residues: CSVNGDRQGDTQYF. DNA of the CDR3: TGCAGCGTTAACGGGGACAGGCAGGGAGATACGCAGTATTTT.

This clonotype was counted only a few times. Here the CDR3 reads CSAGGVFLGSPLHF. The CDR3 DNA reads as TGCAGTGCCGGAGGGGTTTTTTTGGGTTCACCCCTCCACTTT. The chain carries TRBV20-1 and TRBJ1-6, with D perhaps TRBD1 (5 bases). The CDR3 extends over 14 amino acids. CDR1 and CDR2 from the germline V gene are DFQATT and SNEGSKA (reference sequence). Trimming took off 6 bases at V and 9 bases at J, with 18 bases between the two ends.

The chain carries TRBV4-1 and TRBJ2-1; D unclear. The CDR3 is 14 residues long. CDR1 and CDR2 from the germline V gene are MGHRA and YSYEKL. V gave up 4 bases and J gave up 4 bases, with 11 bases separating them. CDR3 in DNA: TGCGCCAGCAGCCCTTTAGTGGAATACAATGAGCAGTTCTTC. It encodes CASSPLVEYNEQFF.

The chain links TRBV9 to TRBJ1-1; a weak D match, TRBD1 (6 bases). The germline V gene encodes CDR1 SGDLS and CDR2 YYNGEE. This CDR3 contains 14 residues. With 0 bases removed from V and 2 bases from J, the gap between germline ends came to 8 bases. The CDR3 nucleotides are TGTGCCAGCAGCGTAGCAGGGGCCAACACTGAAGCTTTCTTT. This encodes CASSVAGANTEAFF.

This clonotype was picked up a small number of times. The V gene is TRBV12-5, the J gene TRBJ2-1, with D possibly TRBD2 on 7 matching bases. Germline loops: CDR1 LGHNT, CDR2 FRNRAP. The CDR3 runs 18 residues. Deletions cut 3 bases from V and 1 base from J, with 19 bases between. The CDR3 DNA follows: TGTGCTAGTGGTTTAAAGGCGGGGAGGGGGGAATCCTACAATGAGCAGTTCTTC. It is translated as CASGLKAGRGESYNEQFF.

This clonotype was detected a few times. This chain links TRBV7-9 with TRBJ2-5, with D perhaps given as TRBD1 or TRBD2 (5 bases each). There are 14 residues in the CDR3. V was shortened by 2 bases and J by 5 bases, with 12 bases between the two germline ends. CDR1 is SEHNR, CDR2 FQNEAQ, per germline (reference sequence). CDR3 loop: CASSLYQGGETQYF. For the CDR3, the DNA is TGTGCCAGCAGCTTATATCAGGGCGGGGAGACCCAGTACTTC.

V gene TRBV4-1 combines with J gene TRBJ2-1; the D gene is possibly TRBD2 (6 bases). The CDR3 contains 14 residues. Germline CDR1 MGHRA, CDR2 YSYEKL. Trimming removed 2 bases from V and 5 bases from J, with 10 bases in between. CDR3 in amino acids: CASSQLLANNEQFF. The CDR3 DNA follows: TGCGCCAGCAGCCAACTCCTAGCGAACAATGAGCAGTTCTTC.

This clonotype has more than one count but fewer than ten. The chain links TRBV5-1 to TRBJ2-5, with 9 nucleotides matching TRBD1. Germline assignment: CDR1 SGHRS and CDR2 YFSETQ. This CDR3 has 16 residues. V shed 3 bases, J shed 6 bases, and the junction held 12 bases outside the gene matches. Here the CDR3 DNA reads TGCGCCAGCAGCTCAAACCCCGTGGGACAGGGTCAGACCCAGTACTTC. Protein sequence: CASSSNPVGQGQTQYF.

The chain recombines TRBV20-1 with TRBJ2-2; TRBD1 is a possible D gene (6 bases). Germline V gene data show CDR1 as DFQATT and CDR2 as SNEGSKA (reference sequence). Trimming cost V 3 bases and J 0 bases, with 11 bases left between them. The CDR3 length is 15 residues. The CDR3 bases are TGCAGTGCTAGCGGACAGTACGCGAACACCGGGGAGCTGTTTTTT. Its translation: CSASGQYANTGELFF.

This clonotype was counted only a few times. The chain carries TRBV7-9 and TRBJ1-6, with 9 bases fitting TRBD1. Germline CDR1 SEHNR, CDR2 FQNEAQ (reference sequence). J lost 8 bases, V lost 4 bases, and 9 bases had no gene match. This CDR3 contains 16 residues. The CDR3 coding sequence is TGTGCCAGCAGCTCGACGGACAGGGGTTGGGATTCACCCCTCCACTTT. Amino acids: CASSSTDRGWDSPLHF.

In this sample, this clonotype turned up many times. The rearrangement links TRBV20-1 to TRBJ2-7, with D perhaps TRBD1 or TRBD2 (5 bases each). The CDR3 has 14 residues. V lost 6 bases to trimming and J lost 0 bases, with 15 bases between them. The V gene's germline CDR1 is DFQATT and CDR2 SNEGSKA (reference sequence). In DNA, the CDR3 is TGCAGTGCAAGGGACCCAAAGAACTCCTACGAGCAGTACTTC. Encoded protein: CSARDPKNSYEQYF.

This clonotype was seen a handful of times. The chain recombines TRBV6-1 with TRBJ1-1; 10 bases match TRBD1. The CDR3 runs 16 residues. V dropped 6 bases and J dropped 1; count of bases not matched to a gene: 8. Germline assignment: CDR1 MNHNS and CDR2 SASEGT. CDR3 amino acids: CASSPGTGEPNTEAFF. CDR3 DNA sequence: TGTGCCAGCAGCCCCGGGACAGGGGAACCGAACACTGAAGCTTTCTTT.

This clonotype was seen a few times. The DNA for the CDR3 is TGTGCCAGCAGTGCAGCGGAAGGAGGGACCCAGTACTTC. Protein product: CASSAAEGGTQYF. V is TRBV25-1 and J is TRBJ2-5; tentative D call: TRBD2 (5 bases). Germline CDR1 is MGHDK and CDR2 is SYGVNS. The CDR3 is 13 residues long. V gave up 4 bases and J gave up 7 bases, with 13 bases separating them.

In its sample, this clonotype was seen a few times. The V and J genes are TRBV20-1 and TRBJ2-3; perhaps TRBD1 as D (6 bases). CDR1 is DFQATT, CDR2 SNEGSKA, per germline (reference sequence). Trimming removed 6 bases at V and 0 bases at J, with 25 bases between. The CDR3 totals 18 residues. CDR3 in amino acids: CSAEKGQGSGGSTDTQYF. The CDR3 nucleotides are TGCAGTGCGGAGAAGGGGCAGGGGTCCGGTGGGAGCACAGATACGCAGTATTTT.